The rows below give T cell receptor beta chains drawn from one sample of a study of human T cells and chemical hapten exposure. TCRdb passed the reads through MiXCR, listing each CDR3 protein once. This sample carries about 120,000 distinct CDR3 sequences, 6.5% to 10% of them seen once, and the ten largest clones take 1.2% to 1.5%. Sequencing input: whole blood. Every receptor here comes from a human donor in good health. Some clones in this sample may be carry-over from other donors' samples. CDR3s include the opening cysteine and the closing phenylalanine or tryptophan. The order of the fields is CDR3 protein, D gene, J gene, V gene. The D gene is left open where the match is weak.

CDR3aa: CASSRDRVAYNEQFF; d_gene: TRBD1; j_gene: TRBJ2-1; v_gene: TRBV7-9
CDR3aa: CASSIWWDSYNEQFF; d_gene: .; j_gene: TRBJ2-1; v_gene: TRBV19
CDR3aa: CASSLSQGVHQPQHF; d_gene: TRBD1; j_gene: TRBJ1-5; v_gene: TRBV6-5
CDR3aa: CASSTPGTPSYYEQYF; d_gene: .; j_gene: TRBJ2-7; v_gene: TRBV6-2/TRBV6-3
CDR3aa: CSATLETQYF; d_gene: .; j_gene: TRBJ2-5; v_gene: TRBV20-1
CDR3aa: CASSQYPVSSYEQYF; d_gene: .; j_gene: TRBJ2-7; v_gene: TRBV4-1
CDR3aa: CASSPGQGAFYGYTF; d_gene: TRBD1; j_gene: TRBJ1-2; v_gene: TRBV11-2
CDR3aa: CASSLRVPGTVENQPQHF; d_gene: TRBD1; j_gene: TRBJ1-5; v_gene: TRBV27
CDR3aa: CASTRGNGYTF; d_gene: .; j_gene: TRBJ1-2; v_gene: TRBV12-3/TRBV12-4
CDR3aa: CASSPTGTSNSPLHF; d_gene: TRBD1; j_gene: TRBJ1-6; v_gene: TRBV7-3
CDR3aa: CASSLGQGRQETQYF; d_gene: .; j_gene: TRBJ2-5; v_gene: TRBV12-3/TRBV12-4
CDR3aa: CASSEASGSYNEQFF; d_gene: TRBD2; j_gene: TRBJ2-1; v_gene: TRBV6-4
CDR3aa: CSVAGTPGANVLTF; d_gene: .; j_gene: TRBJ2-6; v_gene: TRBV29-1
CDR3aa: CASRLTGSVSPLHF; d_gene: TRBD1; j_gene: TRBJ1-6; v_gene: TRBV12-3/TRBV12-4
CDR3aa: CASSLETSGHTDTQYF; d_gene: TRBD2; j_gene: TRBJ2-3; v_gene: TRBV5-6
CDR3aa: CASGLVVSNQETQYF; d_gene: .; j_gene: TRBJ2-5; v_gene: TRBV12-5
CDR3aa: CAISERGRGPDEQYF; d_gene: TRBD1; j_gene: TRBJ2-7; v_gene: TRBV10-3
CDR3aa: CASSRAGTYEQYF; d_gene: .; j_gene: TRBJ2-7; v_gene: TRBV27
CDR3aa: CASSLALAGVRQYF; d_gene: TRBD2; j_gene: TRBJ2-3; v_gene: TRBV5-1
CDR3aa: CASSLGLLQETQYF; d_gene: .; j_gene: TRBJ2-5; v_gene: TRBV5-5
CDR3aa: CASSFFKQGILWTEAFF; d_gene: TRBD1; j_gene: TRBJ1-1; v_gene: TRBV5-1
CDR3aa: CATRGDGGTGELFF; d_gene: .; j_gene: TRBJ2-2; v_gene: TRBV24-1
CDR3aa: CASSLAASNNSPLHF; d_gene: .; j_gene: TRBJ1-6; v_gene: TRBV7-2
CDR3aa: CASSRTGTGLSGNTIYF; d_gene: TRBD1; j_gene: TRBJ1-3; v_gene: TRBV3-1
CDR3aa: CASSLELGGPRNEQFF; d_gene: TRBD1; j_gene: TRBJ2-1; v_gene: TRBV12-3/TRBV12-4
CDR3aa: CASLGLATGELFF; d_gene: TRBD2; j_gene: TRBJ2-2; v_gene: TRBV2
CDR3aa: CASSSSGGELFF; d_gene: .; j_gene: TRBJ2-2; v_gene: TRBV27
CDR3aa: CASSYDREAFF; d_gene: .; j_gene: TRBJ1-1; v_gene: TRBV6-6
CDR3aa: CAFSDRATKDPYEQYF; d_gene: .; j_gene: TRBJ2-7; v_gene: TRBV10-3
CDR3aa: CASSFRGDRIGETQYF; d_gene: TRBD1; j_gene: TRBJ2-5; v_gene: TRBV5-1
CDR3aa: CASSSSSYNEQFF; d_gene: .; j_gene: TRBJ2-1; v_gene: TRBV7-9
CDR3aa: CASSLQGGEAFF; d_gene: .; j_gene: TRBJ1-1; v_gene: TRBV7-2
CDR3aa: CASSARQGAYLDYEQYF; d_gene: TRBD1; j_gene: TRBJ2-7; v_gene: TRBV4-3
CDR3aa: CASSSRTYPPGNTIYF; d_gene: .; j_gene: TRBJ1-3; v_gene: TRBV7-9
CDR3aa: CASSDSGSSSNQPQHF; d_gene: .; j_gene: TRBJ1-5; v_gene: TRBV2
CDR3aa: CASSLGVADYNEQFF; d_gene: .; j_gene: TRBJ2-1; v_gene: TRBV5-1
CDR3aa: CASSEHTAYEQYF; d_gene: .; j_gene: TRBJ2-7; v_gene: TRBV2
CDR3aa: CASSLSLAGSSTDTQYF; d_gene: TRBD2; j_gene: TRBJ2-3; v_gene: TRBV5-1
CDR3aa: CSALAGTNQPQHF; d_gene: .; j_gene: TRBJ1-5; v_gene: TRBV20-1
CDR3aa: CSAGGQGALNYGYTF; d_gene: TRBD1; j_gene: TRBJ1-2; v_gene: TRBV20-1
CDR3aa: CASSLEDQGLGETQYF; d_gene: .; j_gene: TRBJ2-5; v_gene: TRBV5-4
CDR3aa: CASSFGRDTEAFF; d_gene: .; j_gene: TRBJ1-1; v_gene: TRBV12-3/TRBV12-4
CDR3aa: CASSERGLESNQPQHF; d_gene: TRBD1; j_gene: TRBJ1-5; v_gene: TRBV2
CDR3aa: CASSYSGQGDLYEQYF; d_gene: TRBD1; j_gene: TRBJ2-7; v_gene: TRBV6-2/TRBV6-3
CDR3aa: CASRGVGTNFYEQYF; d_gene: .; j_gene: TRBJ2-7; v_gene: TRBV2
CDR3aa: CAISETDRYSNQPQHF; d_gene: .; j_gene: TRBJ1-5; v_gene: TRBV10-3